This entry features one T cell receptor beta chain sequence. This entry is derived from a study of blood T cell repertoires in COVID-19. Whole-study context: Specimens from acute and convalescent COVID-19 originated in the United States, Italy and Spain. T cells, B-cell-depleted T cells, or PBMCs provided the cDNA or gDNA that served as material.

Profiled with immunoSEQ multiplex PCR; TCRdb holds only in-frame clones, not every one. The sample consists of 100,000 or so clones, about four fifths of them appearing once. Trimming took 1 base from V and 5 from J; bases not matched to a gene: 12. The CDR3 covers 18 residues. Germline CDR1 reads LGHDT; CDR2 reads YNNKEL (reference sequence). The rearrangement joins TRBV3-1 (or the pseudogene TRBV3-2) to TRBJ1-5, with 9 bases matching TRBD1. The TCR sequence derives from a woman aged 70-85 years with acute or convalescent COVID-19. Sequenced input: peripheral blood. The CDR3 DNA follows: TGTGCCAGCAGCCAAGCACCTGGGACAGGGCCGTACGATCAGCCCCAGCATTTT. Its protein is CASSQAPGTGPYDQPQHF.